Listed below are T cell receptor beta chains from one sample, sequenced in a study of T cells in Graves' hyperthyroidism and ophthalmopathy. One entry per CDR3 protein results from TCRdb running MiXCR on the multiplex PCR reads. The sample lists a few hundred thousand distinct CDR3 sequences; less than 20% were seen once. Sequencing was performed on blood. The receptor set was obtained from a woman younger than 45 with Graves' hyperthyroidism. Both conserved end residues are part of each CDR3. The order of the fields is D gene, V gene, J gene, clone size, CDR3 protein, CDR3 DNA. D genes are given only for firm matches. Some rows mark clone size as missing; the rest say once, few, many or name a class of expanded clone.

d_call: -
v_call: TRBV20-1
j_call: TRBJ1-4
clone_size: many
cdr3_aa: CSAPGDGNEKLFF
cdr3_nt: TGCAGTGCGCCCGGGGACGGTAATGAAAAACTGTTTTTT

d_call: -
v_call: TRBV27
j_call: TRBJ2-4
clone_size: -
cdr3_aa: CASRDPTLVKNIQYF
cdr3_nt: TGTGCCAGCAGGGATCCAACTCTAGTCAAAAACATTCAGTACTTC

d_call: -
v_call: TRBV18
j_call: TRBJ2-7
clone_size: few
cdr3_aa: CASSPLQGPDPYEQYF
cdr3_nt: TGTGCCAGCTCACCCCTACAGGGTCCGGACCCCTACGAGCAGTACTTC

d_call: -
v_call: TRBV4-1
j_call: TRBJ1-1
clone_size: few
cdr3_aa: CASSLRGGMNKEAFF
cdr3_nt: TGCGCCAGCAGCCTTAGGGGGGGCATGAACAAGGAAGCTTTCTTT

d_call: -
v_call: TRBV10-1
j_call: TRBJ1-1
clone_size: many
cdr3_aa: CASSAQGRHTEAFF
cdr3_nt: TGCGCCAGCAGTGCGCAGGGGAGGCACACTGAAGCTTTCTTT

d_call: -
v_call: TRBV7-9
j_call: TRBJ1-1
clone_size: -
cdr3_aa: CASSLKEGTEAFF
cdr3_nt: TGTGCCAGCAGCTTAAAGGAGGGGACTGAAGCTTTCTTT

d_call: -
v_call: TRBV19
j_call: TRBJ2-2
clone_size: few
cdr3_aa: CASSPQGLGKANTGELFF
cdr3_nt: TGTGCCAGTAGTCCACAGGGATTGGGAAAAGCGAACACCGGGGAGCTGTTTTTT

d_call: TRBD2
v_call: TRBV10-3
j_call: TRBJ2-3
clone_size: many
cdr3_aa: CAISGSGSGSSYTQYF
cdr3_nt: TGTGCCATCAGTGGCTCGGGGAGCGGGAGTAGTTATACGCAGTATTTT

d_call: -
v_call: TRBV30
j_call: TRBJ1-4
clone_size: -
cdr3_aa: CAWRGSGQKLFF
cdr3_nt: TGTGCCTGGAGGGGGTCTGGACAGAAACTGTTTTTT

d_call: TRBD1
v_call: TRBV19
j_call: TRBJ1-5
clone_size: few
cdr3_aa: CASSARQGGNQPQHF
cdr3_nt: TGTGCCAGTAGTGCACGACAGGGCGGCAATCAGCCCCAGCATTTT

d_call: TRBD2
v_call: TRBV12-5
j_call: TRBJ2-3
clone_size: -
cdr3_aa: CATSTSGRTDTQYF
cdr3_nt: TGTGCTACTTCGACTAGCGGGAGAACAGATACGCAGTATTTT

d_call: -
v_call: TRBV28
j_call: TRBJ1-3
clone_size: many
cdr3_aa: CASSLPVSSGNTIYF
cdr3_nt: TGTGCCAGCAGTCTCCCTGTGAGCTCTGGAAACACCATATATTTT

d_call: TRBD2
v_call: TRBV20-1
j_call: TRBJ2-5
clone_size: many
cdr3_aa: CSASGDSGRETQYF
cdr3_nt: TGCAGTGCTAGTGGGGATAGCGGGAGGGAGACCCAGTACTTC

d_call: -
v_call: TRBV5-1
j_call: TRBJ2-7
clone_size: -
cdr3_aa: CASSLREGLYEQYF
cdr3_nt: TGCGCCAGCAGCTTACGGGAAGGTCTCTACGAGCAGTACTTC

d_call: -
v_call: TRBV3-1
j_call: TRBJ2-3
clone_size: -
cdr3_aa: CASSHLVTDTQYF
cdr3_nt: TGTGCCAGCAGCCACTTGGTGACAGATACGCAGTATTTT

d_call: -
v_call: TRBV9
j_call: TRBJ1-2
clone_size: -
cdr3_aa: CASALGSSEGYTF
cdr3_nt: TGTGCCAGTGCGTTGGGGAGCTCCGAGGGCTACACCTTC

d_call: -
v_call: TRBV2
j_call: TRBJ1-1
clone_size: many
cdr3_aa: CASRTDSTTEAFF
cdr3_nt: TGTGCCAGCAGAACCGACAGTACCACTGAAGCTTTCTTT